This record looks at one T cell receptor (beta chain) sequence and its context. CD4+ cells underwent separation, giving CD45RA+ naive and CD45RA-negative memory subsets. The data belong to a study of shared clonotypes between healthy human individuals. Genomic DNA from each subset was divided evenly over several immunoSEQ plates. Measured with immunoSEQ multiplex PCR; TCRdb has only the in-frame clones, and not every one. The sample holds millions of clones, around nine tenths seen once. Germline V gives CDR1 LNHDA, CDR2 SQIVND (reference sequence). V dropped 5 bases and J dropped 9; count of bases not matched to a gene: 4. The CDR3 totals 13 residues.

The receptor was isolated from a man aged 18 to 30 in good health. The genes are TRBV19 and TRBJ1-5; TRBD1 agrees at 10 bases. The specimen was naive CD4+ T cells sorted from blood. The sample's subset: CD45RA+ positively selected. The CDR3 sequence: CASSRQGASPQHF. CDR3 sequence (DNA): TGTGCCAGTAGTCGACAGGGGGCCTCGCCCCAGCATTTT.